A single sample is the source of the 16 T cell receptor beta chains below, sequenced in a study of blood T cell repertoires in COVID-19. TCRdb's table, derived via immunoSEQ multiplex PCR, lists solely in-frame clones and lacks some. The sample has about 80,000 clones; under 80% are singletons. Specimen: peripheral blood. These receptors all stem from a human donor in a cohort sampled during active COVID-19.

This chain uses TRBV29-1 with TRBJ2-3; no definite D call. CDR1 and CDR2 (germline): SQVTM, ANQGSEA. Trimming stripped 6 bases from V and 3 bases from J, with 7 bases between. This CDR3 has 11 amino acids. CDR3 coding DNA: TGCAGCGTCCCTGTAACAGATACGCAGTATTTT. Its protein product is CSVPVTDTQYF.

This chain uses TRBV11-2 with TRBJ2-2, with 7 bases lining up with TRBD1. Germline assignment: CDR1 SGHAT and CDR2 FQNNGV. The CDR3 consists of 14 residues. Trimming took 6 bases from V and 2 from J; bases not matched to a gene: 3. CDR3 loop: CASRGGQNTGELFF. CDR3 DNA sequence: TGTGCCAGCAGAGGGGGCCAAAACACCGGGGAGCTGTTTTTT. Drawing the rest from reference TRBV11-2 and TRBJ2-2, the complete variable domain is EAGVAQSPRYKIIEKRQSVAFWCNPISGHATLYWYQQILGQGPKLLIQFQNNGVVDDSQLPKDRFSAERLKGVDSTLKIQPAKLEDSAVYLCASRGGQNTGELFFGEGSRLTVL.

V and J are TRBV7-8 and TRBJ2-1; TRBD1 matches at 10 bases. CDR3 length equals 13 residues. V lost 3 bases and J lost 10; bases outside the gene matches: 3. Germline values: CDR1 SGHVS, CDR2 FQNEAQ. The CDR3 reads CASSLTGQGEQFF. The CDR3 DNA reads as TGTGCCAGCAGCTTGACGGGACAGGGGGAGCAGTTCTTC.

The rearrangement links TRBV29-1 to TRBJ2-5; D may be TRBD2 (6 bases). Trimming removed 6 bases from V and 7 bases from J, with 21 bases in between. Germline values: CDR1 SQVTM, CDR2 ANQGSEA. CDR3 length: 14 residues. For the CDR3, the DNA is TGCAGCGTGGCTGGGGCTAGCGCTGCCGTGACCCAGTACTTC. Protein: CSVAGASAAVTQYF. Full variable domain (missing parts from reference TRBV29-1 and TRBJ2-5): SAVISQKPSRDICQRGTSLTIQCQVDSQVTMMFWYRQQPGQSLTLIATANQGSEATYESGFVIDKFPISRPNLTFSTLTVSNMSPEDSSIYLCSVAGASAAVTQYFGPGTRLLVL.

The chain links TRBV7-9 to TRBJ2-1; 9 bases match TRBD2. J was trimmed by 9 bases and V by 4 bases; bases with no gene match: 10. This CDR3 comprises 15 residues. Germline lookup yields CDR1 SEHNR and CDR2 FQNEAQ (reference sequence). DNA for the CDR3: TGTGCCAGCAGCTCCCTTAGCGGGGGCGAGGTTGAGCAGTTCTTC. Translated: CASSSLSGGEVEQFF.

This clone has a single count. V is TRBV4-2 and J is TRBJ2-6; 12 bases line up with TRBD2. This CDR3 is 17 amino acids long. V lost 6 bases and J lost 0; bases outside the gene matches: 3. Germline lookup yields CDR1 LGHNA and CDR2 YNFKEQ. CDR3 nucleotide sequence: TGTGCCAGCAGAACACTAGCGGGAGGCTCTGGGGCCAACGTCCTGACTTTC. This gives the protein CASRTLAGGSGANVLTF.

The chain carries TRBV19 and TRBJ1-1; the D gene is possibly TRBD1 (5 bases). The CDR3 extends over 13 amino acids. Germline loops: CDR1 LNHDA, CDR2 SQIVND (reference sequence). V was cut by 3 bases and J by 5 bases, with 10 bases left in between. This CDR3 is CASSINGGTEAFF. In nucleotides, the CDR3 is TGTGCCAGTAGTATCAACGGGGGGACTGAAGCTTTCTTT.

This clone was seen at least ten times. The rearrangement uses TRBV6-1 and TRBJ2-3; 9 bases fit TRBD2. This CDR3 region has 16 residues. Per germline, CDR1 MNHNS and CDR2 SASEGT. After removal of 2 bases from V and 1 base from J, the junction contained 4 bases not matched to a gene. The CDR3 bases are TGTGCCAGCAGTGAATTGGTAGCGGGGGGCACAGATACGCAGTATTTT. This codes for CASSELVAGGTDTQYF.

This clone was detected a few times. V is TRBV19 and J is TRBJ2-2, with 8 bases fitting TRBD1. The CDR3 has 15 amino acids. Germline CDR1 LNHDA, CDR2 SQIVND (reference sequence). Trimming took 3 bases from V and 6 from J; bases not matched to a gene: 6. CDR3 sequence: CASSIGRGLAGELFF. The CDR3 nucleotides read TGTGCCAGTAGTATCGGCAGGGGGCTGGCCGGGGAGCTGTTTTTT.

This clone was detected a few times. The chain combines TRBV19 with TRBJ2-2; the D gene is possibly TRBD1 (6 bases). The germline CDR1 and CDR2 sequences are LNHDA and SQIVND (reference sequence). V was trimmed by 5 bases and J by 1 base, leaving 17 bases between them. This CDR3 contains 17 residues. For the CDR3, the DNA is TGTGCCAGTAGTCCATTTACTCGGACAGAGAACACCGGGGAGCTGTTTTTT. As protein: CASSPFTRTENTGELFF.

The chain has TRBV5-6 and TRBJ2-2; no definite D call. The CDR3 totals 17 residues. Between the trimmed V and J ends, which lost 4 bases and 3 bases, there was a span of 19 bases. The V gene's germline CDR1 is SGHDT and CDR2 YYEEEE. CDR3 residues: CASSADRVYDDTGELFF. CDR3 nucleotide sequence: TGTGCCAGCAGCGCAGACCGGGTCTACGATGACACCGGGGAGCTGTTTTTT.

As DNA, the CDR3 is TGTGCGTCTGAGGAGGGTGAGCAGTTCTTC. This gives the protein CASEEGEQFF. The genes are TRBV11-2 and TRBJ2-1; D perhaps matches TRBD2 (6 bases). The CDR3 loop spans 10 amino acids. Germline CDR1 reads SGHAT; CDR2 reads FQNNGV.

This chain joins TRBV6-5 and TRBJ1-5, with 7 bases lining up with TRBD1. V lost 6 bases to trimming and J lost 7 bases; unmatched junction nucleotides: 12. This CDR3 contains 15 residues. Looked up from germline, CDR1 is MNHEY and CDR2 is SVGAGI. The CDR3 here is CASRPIGQALQPQHF. The CDR3, as DNA: TGTGCCAGCAGACCGATCGGACAGGCGCTCCAGCCCCAGCATTTT.

V gene TRBV7-2 combines with J gene TRBJ2-7; 7 positions match TRBD1. The germline V gene encodes CDR1 SGHTA and CDR2 FQGNSA. Losses at the gene ends were 5 bases for V and 2 bases for J; bases not matched to a gene: 21. CDR3 length: 19 residues. The CDR3 DNA follows: TGTGCCAGCAGCCCTCACAATGAAGGTCGGTGGGACAGAGCCTACGAGCAGTACTTC. Residues: CASSPHNEGRWDRAYEQYF.

The CDR3 region is CASSAQGWYEQYF. The CDR3 DNA is TGTGCCAGTAGTGCCCAGGGGTGGTACGAGCAGTACTTC. The chain links TRBV19 to TRBJ2-7; perhaps TRBD1 as D (6 bases). The CDR3 is 13 amino acids. The V gene's germline CDR1 is LNHDA and CDR2 SQIVND (reference sequence). V dropped 5 bases and J dropped 4 bases, with 12 bases sitting between them.

This clone was counted at least ten times. A read error may account for a junction end that differs from germline. The CDR3 nucleotides read TGTGCCAGCAGTTTCGGGACAGAGACGCAGTATTTT. Its protein product is CASSFGTETQYF. The chain joins TRBV27 to TRBJ2-3; TRBD1 agrees at 7 bases. CDR3 size: 12 residues. The germline gives CDR1 MNHEY, CDR2 SMNVEV (reference sequence).